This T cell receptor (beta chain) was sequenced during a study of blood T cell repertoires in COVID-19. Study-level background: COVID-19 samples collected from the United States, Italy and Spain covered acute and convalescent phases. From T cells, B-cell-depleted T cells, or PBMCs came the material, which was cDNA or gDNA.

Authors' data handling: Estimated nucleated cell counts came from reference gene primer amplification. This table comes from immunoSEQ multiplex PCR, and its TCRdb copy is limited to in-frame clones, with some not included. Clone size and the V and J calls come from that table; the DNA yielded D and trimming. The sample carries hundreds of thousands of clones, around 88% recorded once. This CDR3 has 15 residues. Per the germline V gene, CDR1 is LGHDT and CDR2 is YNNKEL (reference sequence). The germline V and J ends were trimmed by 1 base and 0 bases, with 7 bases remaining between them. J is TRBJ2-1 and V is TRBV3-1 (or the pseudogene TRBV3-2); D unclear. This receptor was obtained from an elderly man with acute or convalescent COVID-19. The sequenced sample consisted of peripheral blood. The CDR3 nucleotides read TGTGCCAGCAGCCAAGTGGGCCTCTCCTACAATGAGCAGTTCTTC. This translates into CASSQVGLSYNEQFF.